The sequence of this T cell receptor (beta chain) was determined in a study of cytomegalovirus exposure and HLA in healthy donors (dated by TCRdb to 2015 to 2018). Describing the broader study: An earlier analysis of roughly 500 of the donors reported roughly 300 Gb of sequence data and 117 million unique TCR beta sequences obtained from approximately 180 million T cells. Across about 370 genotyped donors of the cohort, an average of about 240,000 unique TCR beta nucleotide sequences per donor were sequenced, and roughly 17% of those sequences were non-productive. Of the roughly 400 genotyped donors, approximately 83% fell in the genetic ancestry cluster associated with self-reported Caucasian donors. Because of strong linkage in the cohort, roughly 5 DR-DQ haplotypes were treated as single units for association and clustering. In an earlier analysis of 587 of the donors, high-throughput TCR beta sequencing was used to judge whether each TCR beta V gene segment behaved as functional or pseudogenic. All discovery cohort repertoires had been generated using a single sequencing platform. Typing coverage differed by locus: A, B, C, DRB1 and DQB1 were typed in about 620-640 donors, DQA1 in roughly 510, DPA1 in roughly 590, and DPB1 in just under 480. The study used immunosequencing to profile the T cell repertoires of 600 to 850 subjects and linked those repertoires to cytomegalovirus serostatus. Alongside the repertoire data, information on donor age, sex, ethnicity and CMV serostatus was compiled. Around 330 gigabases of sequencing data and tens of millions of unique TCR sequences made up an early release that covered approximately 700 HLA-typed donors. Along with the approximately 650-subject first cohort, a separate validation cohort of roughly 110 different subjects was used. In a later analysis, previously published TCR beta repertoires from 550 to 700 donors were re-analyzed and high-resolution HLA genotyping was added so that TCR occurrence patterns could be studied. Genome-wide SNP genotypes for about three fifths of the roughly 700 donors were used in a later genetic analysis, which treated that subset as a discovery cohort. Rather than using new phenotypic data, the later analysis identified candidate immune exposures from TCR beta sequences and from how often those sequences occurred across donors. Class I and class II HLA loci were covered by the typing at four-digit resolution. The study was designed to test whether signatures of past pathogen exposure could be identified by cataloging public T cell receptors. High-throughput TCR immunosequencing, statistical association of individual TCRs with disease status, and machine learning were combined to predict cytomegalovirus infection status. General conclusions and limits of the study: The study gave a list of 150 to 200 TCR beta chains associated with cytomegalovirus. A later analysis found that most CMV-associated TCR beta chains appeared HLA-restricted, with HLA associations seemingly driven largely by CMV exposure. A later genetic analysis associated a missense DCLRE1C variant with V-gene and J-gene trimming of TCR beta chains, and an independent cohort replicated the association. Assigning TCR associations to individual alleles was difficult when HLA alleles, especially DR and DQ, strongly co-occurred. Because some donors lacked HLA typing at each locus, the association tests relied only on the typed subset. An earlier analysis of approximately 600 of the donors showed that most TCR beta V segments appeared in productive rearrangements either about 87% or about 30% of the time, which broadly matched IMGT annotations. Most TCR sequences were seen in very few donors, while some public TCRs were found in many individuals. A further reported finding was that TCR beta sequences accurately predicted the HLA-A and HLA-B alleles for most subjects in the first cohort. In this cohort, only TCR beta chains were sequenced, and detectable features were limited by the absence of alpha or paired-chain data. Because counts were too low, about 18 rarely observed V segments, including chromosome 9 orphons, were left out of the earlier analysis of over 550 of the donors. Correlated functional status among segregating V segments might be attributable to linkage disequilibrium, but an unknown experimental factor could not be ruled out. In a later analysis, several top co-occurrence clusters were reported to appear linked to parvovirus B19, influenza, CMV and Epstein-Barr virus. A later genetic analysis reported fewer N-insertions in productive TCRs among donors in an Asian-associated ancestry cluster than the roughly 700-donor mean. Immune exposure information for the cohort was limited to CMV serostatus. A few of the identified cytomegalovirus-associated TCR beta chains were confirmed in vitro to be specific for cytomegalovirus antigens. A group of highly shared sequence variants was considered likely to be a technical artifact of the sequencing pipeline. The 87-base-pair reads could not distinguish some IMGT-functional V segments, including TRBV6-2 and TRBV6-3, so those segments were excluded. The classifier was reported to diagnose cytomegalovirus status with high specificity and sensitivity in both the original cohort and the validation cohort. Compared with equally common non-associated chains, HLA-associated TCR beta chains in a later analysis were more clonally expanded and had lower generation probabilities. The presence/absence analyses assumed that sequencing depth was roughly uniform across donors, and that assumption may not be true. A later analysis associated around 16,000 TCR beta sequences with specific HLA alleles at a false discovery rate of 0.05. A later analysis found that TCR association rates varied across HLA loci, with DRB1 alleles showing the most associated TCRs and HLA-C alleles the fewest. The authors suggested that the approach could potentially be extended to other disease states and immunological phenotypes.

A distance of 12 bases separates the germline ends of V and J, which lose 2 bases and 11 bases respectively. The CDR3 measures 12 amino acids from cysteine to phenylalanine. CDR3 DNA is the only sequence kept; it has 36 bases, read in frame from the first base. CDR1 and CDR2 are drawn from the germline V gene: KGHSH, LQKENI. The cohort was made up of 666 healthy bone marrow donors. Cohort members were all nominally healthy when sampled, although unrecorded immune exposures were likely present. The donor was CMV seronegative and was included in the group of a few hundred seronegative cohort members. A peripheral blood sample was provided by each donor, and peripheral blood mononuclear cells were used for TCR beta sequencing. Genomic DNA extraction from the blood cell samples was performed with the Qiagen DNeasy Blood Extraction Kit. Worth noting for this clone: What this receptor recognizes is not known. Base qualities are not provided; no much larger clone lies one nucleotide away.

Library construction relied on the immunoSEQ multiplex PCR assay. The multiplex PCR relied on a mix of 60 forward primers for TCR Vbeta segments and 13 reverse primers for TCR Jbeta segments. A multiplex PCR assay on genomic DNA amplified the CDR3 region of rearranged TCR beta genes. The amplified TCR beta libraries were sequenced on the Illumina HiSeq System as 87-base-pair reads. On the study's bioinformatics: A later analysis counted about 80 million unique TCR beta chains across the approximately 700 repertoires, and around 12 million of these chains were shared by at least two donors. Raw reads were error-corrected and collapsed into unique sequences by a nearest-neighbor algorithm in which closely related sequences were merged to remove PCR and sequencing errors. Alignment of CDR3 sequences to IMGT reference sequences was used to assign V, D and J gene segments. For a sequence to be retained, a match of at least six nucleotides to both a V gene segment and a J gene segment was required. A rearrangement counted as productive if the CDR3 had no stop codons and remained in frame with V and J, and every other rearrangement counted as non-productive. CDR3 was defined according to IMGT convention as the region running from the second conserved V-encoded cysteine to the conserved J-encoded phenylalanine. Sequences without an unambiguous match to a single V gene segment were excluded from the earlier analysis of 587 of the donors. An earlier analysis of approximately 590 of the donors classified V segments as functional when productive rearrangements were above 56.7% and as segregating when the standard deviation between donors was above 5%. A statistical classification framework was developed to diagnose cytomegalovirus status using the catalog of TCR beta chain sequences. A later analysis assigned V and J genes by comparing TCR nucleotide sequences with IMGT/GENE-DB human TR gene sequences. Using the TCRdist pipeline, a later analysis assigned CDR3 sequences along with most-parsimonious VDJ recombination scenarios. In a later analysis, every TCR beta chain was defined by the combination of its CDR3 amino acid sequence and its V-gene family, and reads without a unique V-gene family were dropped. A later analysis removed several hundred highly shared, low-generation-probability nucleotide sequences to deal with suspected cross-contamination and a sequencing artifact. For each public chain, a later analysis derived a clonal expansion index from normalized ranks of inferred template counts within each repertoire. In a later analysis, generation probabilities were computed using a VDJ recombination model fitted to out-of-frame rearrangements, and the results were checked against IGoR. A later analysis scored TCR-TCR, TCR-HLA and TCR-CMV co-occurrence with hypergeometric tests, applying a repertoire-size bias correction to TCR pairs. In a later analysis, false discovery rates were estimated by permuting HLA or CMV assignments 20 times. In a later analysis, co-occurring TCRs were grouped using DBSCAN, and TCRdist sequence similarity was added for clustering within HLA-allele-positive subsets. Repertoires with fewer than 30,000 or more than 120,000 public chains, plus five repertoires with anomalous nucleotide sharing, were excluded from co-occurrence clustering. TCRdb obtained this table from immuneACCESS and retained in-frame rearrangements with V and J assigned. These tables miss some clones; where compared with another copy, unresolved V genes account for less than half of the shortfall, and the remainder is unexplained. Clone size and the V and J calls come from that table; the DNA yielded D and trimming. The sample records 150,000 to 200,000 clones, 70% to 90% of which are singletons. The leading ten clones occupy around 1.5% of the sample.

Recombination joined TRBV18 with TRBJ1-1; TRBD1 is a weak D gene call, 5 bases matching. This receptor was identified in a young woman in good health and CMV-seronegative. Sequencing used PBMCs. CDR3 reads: CASSPGQGGAFF. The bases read TGTGCCAGCTCACCAGGTCAGGGTGGGGCTTTCTTT.